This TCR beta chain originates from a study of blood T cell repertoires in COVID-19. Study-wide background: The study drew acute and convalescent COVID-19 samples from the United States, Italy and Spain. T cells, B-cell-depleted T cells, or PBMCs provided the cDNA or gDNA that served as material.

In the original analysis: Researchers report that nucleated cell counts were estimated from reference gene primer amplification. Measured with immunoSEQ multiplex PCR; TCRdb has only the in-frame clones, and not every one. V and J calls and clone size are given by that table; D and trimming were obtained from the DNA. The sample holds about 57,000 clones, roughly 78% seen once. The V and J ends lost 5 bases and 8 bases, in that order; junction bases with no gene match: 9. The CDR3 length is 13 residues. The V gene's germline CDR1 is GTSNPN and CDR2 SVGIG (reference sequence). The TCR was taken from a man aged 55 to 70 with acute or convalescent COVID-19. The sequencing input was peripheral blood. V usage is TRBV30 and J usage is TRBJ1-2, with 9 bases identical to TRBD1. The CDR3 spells CAWGVTGGRGYTF. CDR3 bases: TGTGCCTGGGGGGTGACAGGGGGGCGGGGCTACACCTTC.